This T cell receptor (beta chain) derives from a study of human T cells and chemical hapten exposure. Study-level results: Sensitizing with DPC caused no change in TCRs above 1 in 1000 frequency. As patch test score rose, PT1 expanded TCR counts tended to rise as well.

This clonotype showed up just a few times. As yet, its antigen is unknown. V was cut by 4 bases and J by 3 bases, with 10 bases left in between. The CDR3 covers 14 residues. The V gene's germline CDR1 is MNHEY and CDR2 SMNVEV (reference sequence). Separate cDNA molecules received unique molecular identifiers, which the library attached to them. From the RACE reads, TCRdb called clonotypes with MiXCR, one entry per CDR3 protein. The table lists tens of thousands of distinct CDR3 sequences, approximately 10% of them singletons. As to time point: patch test 2, 6 weeks after DPC sensitization. Treatment of the sample: therapeutic diphenylcyclopropenone sensitization with weekly scalp DPC. The authors' total RNA extraction used unfractionated whole blood.

This TCR came from a woman in her 30s with alopecia areata. Some clones in this sample may be carry-over from other donors' samples. The rearrangement uses TRBV27 and TRBJ2-1; D unclear. This specimen consisted of whole blood, obtained in connection with sensitization to the hapten diphenylcyclopropenone (DPC). CDR3 in DNA: TGTGCCAGCAGTTCACCCCTGGGCTACAATGAGCAGTTCTTC. Protein: CASSSPLGYNEQFF.